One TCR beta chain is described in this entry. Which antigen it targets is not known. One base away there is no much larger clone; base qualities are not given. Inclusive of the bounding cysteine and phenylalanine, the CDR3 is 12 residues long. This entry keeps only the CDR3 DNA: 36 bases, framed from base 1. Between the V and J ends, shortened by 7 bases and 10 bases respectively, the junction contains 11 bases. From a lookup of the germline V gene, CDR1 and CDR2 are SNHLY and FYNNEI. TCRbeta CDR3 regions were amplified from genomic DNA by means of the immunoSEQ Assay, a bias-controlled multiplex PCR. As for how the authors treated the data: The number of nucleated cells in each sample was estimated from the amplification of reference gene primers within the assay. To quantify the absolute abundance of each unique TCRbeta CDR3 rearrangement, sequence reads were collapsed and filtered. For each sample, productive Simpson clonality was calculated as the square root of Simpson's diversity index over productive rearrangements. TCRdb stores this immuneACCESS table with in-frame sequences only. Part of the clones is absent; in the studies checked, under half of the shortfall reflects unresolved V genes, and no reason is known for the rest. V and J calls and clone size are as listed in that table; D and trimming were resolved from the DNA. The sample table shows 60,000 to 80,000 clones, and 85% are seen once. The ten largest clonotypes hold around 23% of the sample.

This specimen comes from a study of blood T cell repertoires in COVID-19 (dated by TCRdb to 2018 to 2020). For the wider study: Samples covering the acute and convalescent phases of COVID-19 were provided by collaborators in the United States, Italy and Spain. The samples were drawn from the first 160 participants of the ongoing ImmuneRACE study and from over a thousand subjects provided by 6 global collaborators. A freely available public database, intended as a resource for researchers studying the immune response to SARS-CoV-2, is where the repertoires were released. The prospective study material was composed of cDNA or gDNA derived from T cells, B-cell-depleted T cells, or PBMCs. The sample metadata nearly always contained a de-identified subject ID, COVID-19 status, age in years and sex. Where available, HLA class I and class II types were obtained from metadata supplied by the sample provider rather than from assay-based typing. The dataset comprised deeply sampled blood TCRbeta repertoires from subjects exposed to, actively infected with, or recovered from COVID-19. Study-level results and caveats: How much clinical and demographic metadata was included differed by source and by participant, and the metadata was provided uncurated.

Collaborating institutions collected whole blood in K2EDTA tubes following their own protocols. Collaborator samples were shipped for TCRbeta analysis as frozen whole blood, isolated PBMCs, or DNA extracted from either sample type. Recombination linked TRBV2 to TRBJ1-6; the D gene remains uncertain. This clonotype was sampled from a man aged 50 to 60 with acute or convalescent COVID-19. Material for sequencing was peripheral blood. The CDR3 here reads CASKVGESPLHF. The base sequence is TGTGCCAGCAAGGTTGGGGAGTCACCCCTCCACTTT.